This TCR beta chain was sequenced for a study of shared clonotypes between healthy human individuals. Whole-study context: Three plates were used per donor for CD4 naive, three for CD4 memory, two for CD8 naive and one for CD8 memory.

Study conclusions and caveats: Among several donors, around 5% of naive CD4 clonotypes were found in common.

Assay: immunoSEQ multiplex PCR; the TCRdb copy retains only in-frame clones and omits some. The sample includes some 2.1 million clones, just under 95% seen only once; the top ten take 0.85% to 1.2%. A remark on this clone: Its antigen is still unknown.

Positively selected for CCR7, the CD45RO-negative cells used as naive CD8 cells excluded terminally differentiated effector memory CD45RA+ cells. There were only Caucasian adults among the donors, and all lived in Nashville, Tennessee. The germline gives CDR1 SGHNT, CDR2 YYREEE (reference sequence). CDR3 size: 15 residues. Trimming cost V 4 bases and J 2 bases; bases outside gene matches: 4. The chain is built from TRBV5-4 and TRBJ2-3, with TRBD2 identical over 10 bases. Sequenced sample: naive CD8+ T cells sorted from blood. This clonotype originated in a man between 18 and 35 years old in good health. The CDR3 is CASSPGLAATDTQYF. The CDR3 nucleotides read TGTGCCAGCAGCCCAGGACTAGCGGCCACAGATACGCAGTATTTT. The full variable domain, completed using reference TRBV5-4 and TRBJ2-3, is ETGVTQSPTHLIKTRGQQVTLRCSSQSGHNTVSWYQQALGQGPQFIFQYYREEENGRGNFPPRFSGLQFPNYSSELNVNALELDDSALYLCASSPGLAATDTQYFGPGTRLTVL.